These T cell receptor beta chains were read from a single sample in a study of blood T cell repertoires in COVID-19. Data came from immunoSEQ multiplex PCR; TCRdb stores just in-frame clones and leaves some out. The sample has about 220,000 clones, about 80% seen once. The sample was peripheral blood. These receptors originate from a woman aged 30 to 39 who had recovered from COVID-19. The CDR3 runs from the conserved cysteine through the conserved F or W. D genes are given only for firm matches. Only some rows state a clone size, as once, few, many or a class for expanded clones.

D gene: .; V gene: TRBV30; CDR3 length: 14; clone size: .; J gene: TRBJ1-3; CDR3 DNA: TGTGCCTGGAGCAGCGGGAACTCTGGAAACACCATATATTTT; CDR3 protein: CAWSSGNSGNTIYF
D gene: TRBD2; V gene: TRBV5-1; CDR3 length: 16; clone size: .; J gene: TRBJ2-3; CDR3 DNA: TGCGCCAGCAGCCCCGGGACTAGCTCAAGCACAGATACGCAGTATTTT; CDR3 protein: CASSPGTSSSTDTQYF
D gene: .; V gene: TRBV5-1; CDR3 length: 14; clone size: .; J gene: TRBJ2-3; CDR3 DNA: TGCGCCAGCAGATCGGCTAGCGGCACAGATACGCAGTATTTT; CDR3 protein: CASRSASGTDTQYF
D gene: .; V gene: TRBV14; CDR3 length: 11; clone size: .; J gene: TRBJ2-7; CDR3 DNA: TGTGCCAGCAGCCAATCCGTGGCGCAGTACTTC; CDR3 protein: CASSQSVAQYF
D gene: TRBD2; V gene: TRBV9; CDR3 length: 17; clone size: .; J gene: TRBJ2-7; CDR3 DNA: TGTGCCAGCAGCGTAGGAGTGGGACTAGCGCATTCCTACGAGCAGTACTTC; CDR3 protein: CASSVGVGLAHSYEQYF
D gene: TRBD2; V gene: TRBV10-1; CDR3 length: 17; clone size: .; J gene: TRBJ2-3; CDR3 DNA: TGCGCCAGCAGTCTCGGGAGGGGCTGGGAGACTTCGGATACGCAGTATTTT; CDR3 protein: CASSLGRGWETSDTQYF
D gene: TRBD1; V gene: TRBV4-1; CDR3 length: 18; clone size: once; J gene: TRBJ1-3; CDR3 DNA: TGCGCCAGCAGCCCATCCGGACAGGCACTAGGCTCTGGAAACACCATATATTTT; CDR3 protein: CASSPSGQALGSGNTIYF
D gene: TRBD2; V gene: TRBV5-5; CDR3 length: 18; clone size: .; J gene: TRBJ2-5; CDR3 DNA: TGTGCCAGCAGCCTCTTACCCCTAGCGGGATCCCACCAAGAGACCCAGTACTTC; CDR3 protein: CASSLLPLAGSHQETQYF
D gene: .; V gene: TRBV7-3; CDR3 length: 14; clone size: .; J gene: TRBJ2-2; CDR3 DNA: TGTGCCAGCAGCTCCCGGACAGTCACCGGGGAGCTGTTTTTT; CDR3 protein: CASSSRTVTGELFF
D gene: .; V gene: TRBV11-3; CDR3 length: 13; clone size: .; J gene: TRBJ2-1; CDR3 DNA: TGTGCCAGCAGTAATATAATCGGGGGTGAGCAGTTCTTC; CDR3 protein: CASSNIIGGEQFF
D gene: .; V gene: TRBV12-3/TRBV12-4; CDR3 length: 12; clone size: .; J gene: TRBJ1-1; CDR3 DNA: TGTGCCAGCGGCCAGGGTATCACTGAAGCTTTCTTT; CDR3 protein: CASGQGITEAFF
D gene: .; V gene: TRBV4-1; CDR3 length: 15; clone size: .; J gene: TRBJ1-3; CDR3 DNA: TGCGCCAGCAGCGCTACTACTATCTCTGGAAACACCATATATTTT; CDR3 protein: CASSATTISGNTIYF
D gene: TRBD1; V gene: TRBV7-9; CDR3 length: 17; clone size: .; J gene: TRBJ1-1; CDR3 DNA: TGTGCCAGCAGCTTAGGGTTCGGGACAGGGGAGAACACTGAAGCTTTCTTT; CDR3 protein: CASSLGFGTGENTEAFF
D gene: TRBD1; V gene: TRBV6-5; CDR3 length: 13; clone size: .; J gene: TRBJ1-2; CDR3 DNA: TGTGCCAGCAGTCAGGACAGGCTCTATGGCTACACCTTC; CDR3 protein: CASSQDRLYGYTF
D gene: TRBD2; V gene: TRBV2; CDR3 length: 16; clone size: .; J gene: TRBJ2-5; CDR3 DNA: TGTGCCAGCAGTTTCTCGACGGGGAGGGCCGGGGAGACCCAGTACTTC; CDR3 protein: CASSFSTGRAGETQYF
D gene: TRBD1; V gene: TRBV27; CDR3 length: 15; clone size: .; J gene: TRBJ2-7; CDR3 DNA: TGTGCCAGCAGTCCTACCGGGACAGGGGCCTACGAGCAGTACTTC; CDR3 protein: CASSPTGTGAYEQYF
D gene: .; V gene: TRBV7-9; CDR3 length: 14; clone size: .; J gene: TRBJ2-7; CDR3 DNA: TGTGCCAGCAGCCTTACGACAGGTACCTACGAGCAGTACTTC; CDR3 protein: CASSLTTGTYEQYF
D gene: TRBD2; V gene: TRBV5-1; CDR3 length: 16; clone size: .; J gene: TRBJ2-5; CDR3 DNA: TGCGCCAGCAGCTTAGTAAGTAGCGGGGGACAAGAGACCCAGTACTTC; CDR3 protein: CASSLVSSGGQETQYF
D gene: TRBD1; V gene: TRBV5-1; CDR3 length: 14; clone size: .; J gene: TRBJ1-5; CDR3 DNA: TGCGCCAGCAGCTTACAGGGGTTAGGGCAGCCCCAGCATTTT; CDR3 protein: CASSLQGLGQPQHF
D gene: TRBD1; V gene: TRBV9; CDR3 length: 17; clone size: .; J gene: TRBJ2-5; CDR3 DNA: TGTGCCAGCAGCGCCGGGTCGATAGGGACAGGGGAAGAGACCCAGTACTTC; CDR3 protein: CASSAGSIGTGEETQYF
D gene: .; V gene: TRBV27; CDR3 length: 14; clone size: .; J gene: TRBJ1-2; CDR3 DNA: TGTGCCAGCAGTTTATCGGGGAGGAACTATGGCTACACCTTC; CDR3 protein: CASSLSGRNYGYTF
D gene: TRBD2; V gene: TRBV7-9; CDR3 length: 15; clone size: few; J gene: TRBJ2-2; CDR3 DNA: TGTGCCAGCAGCTTTCCCGGGAGGGGAACCGGGGAGCTGTTTTTT; CDR3 protein: CASSFPGRGTGELFF
D gene: .; V gene: TRBV29-1; CDR3 length: 14; clone size: .; J gene: TRBJ1-3; CDR3 DNA: TGCAGCGTTTCAGACGGGAACTCTGGAAACACCATATATTTT; CDR3 protein: CSVSDGNSGNTIYF
D gene: TRBD1; V gene: TRBV4-1; CDR3 length: 16; clone size: .; J gene: TRBJ2-3; CDR3 DNA: TGCGCCAGCAGCCAAGGGAGGGGACAGGGAAAAGATACGCAGTATTTT; CDR3 protein: CASSQGRGQGKDTQYF
D gene: .; V gene: TRBV30; CDR3 length: 15; clone size: .; J gene: TRBJ2-7; CDR3 DNA: TGTGCCTGGTCGGGGGGCCGAGGGCTCTCCTACGAGCAGTACTTC; CDR3 protein: CAWSGGRGLSYEQYF
D gene: .; V gene: TRBV5-1; CDR3 length: 15; clone size: .; J gene: TRBJ2-7; CDR3 DNA: TGCGCCAGCAGCGACCCTTCGCGGGGCACCTACGAGCAGTACTTC; CDR3 protein: CASSDPSRGTYEQYF
D gene: .; V gene: TRBV11-2; CDR3 length: 16; clone size: .; J gene: TRBJ1-4; CDR3 DNA: TGTGCCAGCAGCTTAGATCGGGGGGTAGGGAATGAAAAACTGTTTTTT; CDR3 protein: CASSLDRGVGNEKLFF
D gene: .; V gene: TRBV24-1; CDR3 length: 17; clone size: many; J gene: TRBJ1-4; CDR3 DNA: TGTGCCACCAGTGATGCACAGGGATCGGAAACTAATGAAAAACTGTTTTTT; CDR3 protein: CATSDAQGSETNEKLFF
D gene: TRBD2; V gene: TRBV7-2; CDR3 length: 14; clone size: few; J gene: TRBJ2-7; CDR3 DNA: TGTGCCAGCAGCGGATGGACTAGCGCCTACGAGCAGTACTTC; CDR3 protein: CASSGWTSAYEQYF
D gene: .; V gene: TRBV28; CDR3 length: 13; clone size: .; J gene: TRBJ1-1; CDR3 DNA: TGTGCCAGCAGGAATACAGGGAACACTGAAGCTTTCTTT; CDR3 protein: CASRNTGNTEAFF
D gene: TRBD2; V gene: TRBV5-1; CDR3 length: 15; clone size: .; J gene: TRBJ2-1; CDR3 DNA: TGCGCCAGCAGCTCGACAGGGACTAGCGGCAATGAGCAGTTCTTC; CDR3 protein: CASSSTGTSGNEQFF
D gene: TRBD2; V gene: TRBV7-9; CDR3 length: 16; clone size: .; J gene: TRBJ2-1; CDR3 DNA: TGTGCCAGCAGCCTGACTAGCGGGAGGGCACACAATGAGCAGTTCTTC; CDR3 protein: CASSLTSGRAHNEQFF
D gene: .; V gene: TRBV10-3; CDR3 length: 16; clone size: .; J gene: TRBJ2-1; CDR3 DNA: TGTGCCATCAGTGAGTTAACCCGGTCCTCCTACAATGAGCAGTTCTTC; CDR3 protein: CAISELTRSSYNEQFF
D gene: TRBD2; V gene: TRBV4-1; CDR3 length: 18; clone size: .; J gene: TRBJ2-1; CDR3 DNA: TGCGCCAGCAGCCCGGGAGGGACTAGCGGGCAAATCTACAATGAGCAGTTCTTC; CDR3 protein: CASSPGGTSGQIYNEQFF
D gene: TRBD2; V gene: TRBV7-2; CDR3 length: 14; clone size: .; J gene: TRBJ2-1; CDR3 DNA: TGTGCCAGCAGTTCCGGGACTAGCGGGAATGAGCAGTTCTTC; CDR3 protein: CASSSGTSGNEQFF
D gene: TRBD1; V gene: TRBV5-1; CDR3 length: 15; clone size: .; J gene: TRBJ1-1; CDR3 DNA: TGCGCCAGCAGCTGGGGGGACAGGATGAACACTGAAGCTTTCTTT; CDR3 protein: CASSWGDRMNTEAFF